This T cell receptor (beta chain) stems from a study of technical replicates of blood from a handful of donors. Germline V lookup: CDR1 MNHEY, CDR2 SVGAGI. V was trimmed by 5 bases and J by 4 bases, leaving 14 bases between them. The CDR3 totals 14 residues. TCRdb keeps only in-frame clones here, not all; method: immunoSEQ multiplex PCR. Here the sample spans around 60,000 clones, about 88% being singletons. The rearrangement uses TRBV6-5 and TRBJ1-2, with D possibly being TRBD1 (6 bases). What was sequenced was PBMCs. This receptor was taken from a human donor in good health. Some clones in this sample may be carry-over from other donors' samples. This CDR3 is CASSTGQFFYGYTF. As DNA, the CDR3 is TGTGCCAGCAGTACAGGACAGTTCTTCTATGGCTACACCTTC.